A single sample is the source of the 16 T cell receptor beta chains below, sequenced in a study of CD8 T cells in ankylosing spondylitis. Each CDR3 protein is one row after TCRdb ran MiXCR on the 5' RACE reads. The data show more than 150,000 distinct CDR3 sequences, with roughly 18% seen just once and 3.5% to 5% held by the top ten. The sample consisted of blood, either unsorted or a sorted T cell fraction (not recorded which). These TCRs come from a male donor between 5 and 35 years old with ankylosing spondylitis or in good health (not recorded which).

At least ten counts were recorded for this clonotype. The rearrangement uses TRBV3-1 and TRBJ2-1, with 14 positions matching TRBD2. The V gene's germline CDR1 is LGHDT and CDR2 YNNKEL (reference sequence). V lost 1 base to trimming and J lost 5 bases; unmatched junction nucleotides: 1. This CDR3 contains 16 residues. The CDR3 nucleotides are TGTGCCAGCAGCCAAGGACTAGCGGGAGGGAACAATGAGCAGTTCTTC. Translated: CASSQGLAGGNNEQFF.

This clonotype was recorded many times. J is TRBJ2-3 and V is TRBV4-2; 12 bases agree with TRBD2. The CDR3 runs 16 residues. Germline trimming cut 0 bases from V and 6 bases from J; bases unmatched to any gene: 4. Germline V gene sequence: CDR1 LGHNA, CDR2 YNFKEQ. The CDR3 sequence is CASSQELTSGSDTQYF. The CDR3 DNA reads as TGTGCCAGCAGCCAAGAACTGACTAGCGGGAGCGATACGCAGTATTTT.

The chain is built from TRBV7-2 and TRBJ2-3; D ambiguous. CDR3 length: 16 residues. Germline V gene lookup returns CDR1 SGHTA and CDR2 FQGNSA. Trimming took off 2 bases at V and 4 bases at J, with 16 bases between the two ends. The CDR3 is CASSLTLLVRADTQYF. The CDR3 DNA reads as TGTGCCAGCAGCTTAACTCTCCTAGTTCGAGCAGATACGCAGTATTTT.

Ten or more counts support this clonotype. The chain recombines TRBV7-6 with TRBJ2-1, with D maybe TRBD2 (6 bases). The CDR3 runs 13 residues. In germline, CDR1 is SGHVS, CDR2 FNYEAQ. V dropped 4 bases and J dropped 6 bases, with 10 bases sitting between them. The CDR3 region is CASSYTSFNEQFF. The CDR3, as DNA: TGTGCCAGCAGCTATACTAGCTTCAATGAGCAGTTCTTC. Full variable domain (missing parts from reference TRBV7-6 and TRBJ2-1): GAGVSQSPRYKVTKRGQDVALRCDPISGHVSLYWYRQALGQGPEFLTYFNYEAQQDKSGLPNDRFSAERPEGSISTLTIQRTEQRDSAMYRCASSYTSFNEQFFGPGTRLTVL.

This clonotype was seen at least ten times. The V and J genes are TRBV12-3 or TRBV12-4 and TRBJ2-2; D unclear. This CDR3 is 13 amino acids long. Trimming stripped 0 bases from V and 7 bases from J, with 6 bases between. CDR3 region: CASSLAPVGELFF. In DNA form, the CDR3 reads TGTGCCAGCAGTTTAGCGCCGGTCGGGGAGCTGTTTTTT.

This clonotype was counted many times. V and J are TRBV7-9 and TRBJ2-1, with 8 nucleotides matching TRBD2. Germline CDR1 SEHNR, CDR2 FQNEAQ (reference sequence). V shed 4 bases and J 7 bases; nucleotides not matched to a gene: 9. The CDR3 consists of 15 residues. CDR3 protein: CASSSSGRPRNEQFF. The CDR3 DNA reads TGTGCCAGCAGCTCAAGCGGGAGACCTAGGAATGAGCAGTTCTTC.

In this sample, this clonotype turned up many times. The chain recombines TRBV15 with TRBJ2-3, with TRBD2 identical over 14 bases. The CDR3 has 19 amino acids. Germline assignment: CDR1 LNHNV and CDR2 YYDKDF (reference sequence). The V gene end was trimmed by 3 bases and the J gene end by 0 bases; junction bases not matched to a gene: 8. The chain's CDR3 is CATSSGTSGRETSTDTQYF. In nucleotides, the CDR3 is TGTGCCACCAGCAGTGGGACTAGCGGGAGAGAAACTAGCACAGATACGCAGTATTTT.

The V gene is TRBV4-1, the J gene TRBJ2-1, with 9 bases lining up with TRBD2. The junction had 6 bases not matched to a gene; V was cut back by 1 base and J by 5 bases. In germline, CDR1 is MGHRA, CDR2 YSYEKL. CDR3 size: 16 residues. CDR3 protein: CASSQAGTSTDNEQFF. Here the CDR3 DNA reads TGCGCCAGCAGCCAAGCGGGGACTAGCACTGACAATGAGCAGTTCTTC.

Many counts were recorded for this clonotype. The chain has TRBV14 and TRBJ2-7, with D possibly TRBD2 on 5 matching bases. CDR1 SGHDN and CDR2 FVKESK come from the germline V gene. Trimming stripped 1 base from V and 6 bases from J, with 19 bases between. The CDR3 contains 16 residues. The CDR3 bases are TGTGCCAGCAGCCAAGTAATGCCGAGCGGACCTCGCGAGCAGTACTTC. It yields the protein CASSQVMPSGPREQYF.

The table lists this clonotype with many counts. The chain is built from TRBV29-1 and TRBJ2-4, with D perhaps assigned TRBD1 or TRBD2 (5 bases each). Per germline, CDR1 SQVTM and CDR2 ANQGSEA. V lost 0 bases and J lost 8, with 8 bases in between. This CDR3 contains 12 residues. In DNA form, the CDR3 reads TGCAGCGTTGAAGAGGGGGAAGACATTCAGTACTTC. This encodes CSVEEGEDIQYF.

Many counts were recorded for this clonotype. The chain is built from TRBV6-5 and TRBJ2-5; perhaps TRBD1 as D (6 bases). This CDR3 is built from 12 residues. V gave up 2 bases and J gave up 5 bases, with 6 bases separating them. Germline CDR1 reads MNHEY; CDR2 reads SVGAGI. The CDR3 sequence: CASSYQGETQYF. The CDR3 DNA is TGTGCCAGCAGTTACCAGGGGGAGACCCAGTACTTC.

This clonotype was seen at least ten times. This chain joins TRBV5-1 and TRBJ2-7; D is ambiguous. CDR1 and CDR2 from the germline V gene are SGHRS and YFSETQ. The V and J ends lost 4 bases and 0 bases respectively, with 17 bases between them. The CDR3 covers 16 residues. The CDR3 DNA sequence: TGCGCCAGCAGCCGGTCAGCGACGAGGAGCTCCTACGAGCAGTACTTC. Its protein is CASSRSATRSSYEQYF.

The sample holds many counts of this clonotype. CDR3 loop: CASSRVGALVSGANVLTF. In DNA, the CDR3 is TGTGCCAGTAGCCGCGTGGGGGCATTAGTGTCTGGGGCCAACGTCCTGACTTTC. The genes are TRBV19 and TRBJ2-6, with a tentative D call TRBD1 (6 bases). Trimming pared 6 bases from V and 1 base from J, leaving 19 bases between. The CDR3 contains 18 residues. Germline lookup yields CDR1 LNHDA and CDR2 SQIVND (reference sequence).

This clonotype showed up many times. The chain has TRBV7-3 and TRBJ2-3; a possible D gene is TRBD2 (6 bases). The ends were cut back, 5 bases at V and 4 bases at J, with 19 bases in the middle. The CDR3 has 16 amino acids. Germline CDR1 is SGHTA and CDR2 is FQGTGA. CDR3 sequence (DNA): TGTGCCAGCAGCACCACCGGGAGAGGAGGGTCAGATACGCAGTATTTT. Translation: CASSTTGRGGSDTQYF.

This clonotype was seen at least ten times. The gene calls are TRBV7-2 and TRBJ2-6; 7 nucleotides align to TRBD1. Per germline, CDR1 SGHTA and CDR2 FQGNSA. V shed 0 bases and J 1 base; nucleotides not matched to a gene: 6. The CDR3 length is 18 residues. The CDR3 DNA reads as TGTGCCAGCAGCTTAGCGTGGGGACAGTATTCTGGGGCCAACGTCCTGACTTTC. As protein: CASSLAWGQYSGANVLTF.

The rearrangement links TRBV24-1 to TRBJ2-3; no reliable D call. Between the trimmed V and J ends, which lost 3 bases and 6 bases, there was a span of 9 bases. Germline V lookup: CDR1 KGHDR, CDR2 SFDVKD. This CDR3 is built from 13 residues. In nucleotides, the CDR3 is TGTGCCACCAGTGATCCAGACCCGGATACGCAGTATTTT. Protein sequence: CATSDPDPDTQYF.